A single sample gave rise to the 7 T cell receptor beta chains below, sequenced in a study of CXCR3-negative and CXCR3-positive naive CD8 T cells. These receptors lack a known antigen. In preparing the TRB cDNA libraries, 5' RACE with UMI labels was used. TCRdb reprocessed the 5' RACE reads, with one entry per CDR3 protein and no DNA. Its clone listing holds about 84,000 distinct CDR3 sequences. Whole-study findings and limits: Higher TRB CDR3 hydrophobicity marked CXCR3-positive naive cells relative to CXCR3-negative naive cells.

The sample taken for sequencing was naive CXCR3+ CD8+ T cells from blood. Subset indicated: CD45RO-CCR7+CD27+CD95- naive CD8+ T cells expressing CXCR3 (TNR3+). These receptors were collected from a human donor in good health. Some clones in this sample may be carry-over from other donors' samples.

The CDR3 loop is CAWMGTGYMTEAFF. The rearrangement uses TRBV30 and TRBJ1-1. Germline V gene lookup returns CDR1 GTSNPN and CDR2 SVGIG (reference sequence). The CDR3 runs to 14 residues.

The gene calls are TRBV11-2 and TRBJ2-6; TCRdb returns TRBD1, unconfirmable since there is no DNA. This CDR3 region has 19 residues. CDR1 is SGHAT, CDR2 FQNNGV, per germline. CDR3: CASSLGTTGDHSGANVLTF.

This chain joins TRBV28 and TRBJ2-7. The CDR3 length is 12 residues. The germline V gene has CDR1 MDHEN and CDR2 SYDVKM. The chain's CDR3 is CASSLINYEQYF. Together with reference TRBV28 and TRBJ2-7, the CDR3 gives the full variable domain: DVKVTQSSRYLVKRTGEKVFLECVQDMDHENMFWYRQDPGLGLRLIYFSYDVKMKEKGDIPEGYSVSREKKERFSLILESASTNQTSMYLCASSLINYEQYFGPGTRLTVT.

The chain recombines TRBV7-2 with TRBJ2-3; TCRdb designates TRBD2, a call that cannot be tested without DNA. Germline CDR1 is SGHTA and CDR2 is FQGNSA. The CDR3 spans 17 residues. CDR3 region: CASSPGGLAGGEDTQYF.

V is TRBV11-2 and J is TRBJ2-3; the TCRdb call, TRBD2, lacks DNA for checking. Per germline, CDR1 SGHAT and CDR2 FQNNGV. The CDR3 runs to 19 residues. CDR3 in amino acids: CASSFSDGSGLVWADTQYF.

The chain links TRBV29-1 to TRBJ2-1; TCRdb returns TRBD2, unconfirmable since there is no DNA. The CDR3 covers 12 residues. The germline V gene has CDR1 SQVTM and CDR2 ANQGSEA. This chain's CDR3 is CSAPAGVNEQFF.

The gene calls are TRBV5-6 and TRBJ2-5; TCRdb gives TRBD1 as the D gene, but with no DNA this cannot be confirmed. The CDR3 has 13 amino acids. In germline, CDR1 is SGHDT, CDR2 YYEEEE. The CDR3 loop is CAGTPGGEETQYF.